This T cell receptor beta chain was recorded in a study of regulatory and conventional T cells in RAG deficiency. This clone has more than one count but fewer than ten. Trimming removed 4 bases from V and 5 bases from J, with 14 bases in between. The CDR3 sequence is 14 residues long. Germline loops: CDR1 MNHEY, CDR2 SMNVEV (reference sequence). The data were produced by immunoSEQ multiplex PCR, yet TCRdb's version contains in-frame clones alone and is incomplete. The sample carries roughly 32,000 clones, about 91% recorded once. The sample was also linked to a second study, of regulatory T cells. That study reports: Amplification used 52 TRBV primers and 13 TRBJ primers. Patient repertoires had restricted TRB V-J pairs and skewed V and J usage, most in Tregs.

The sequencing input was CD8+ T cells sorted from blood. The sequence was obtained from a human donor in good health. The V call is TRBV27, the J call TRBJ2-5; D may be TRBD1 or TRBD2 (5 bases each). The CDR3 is CASSYGAAPETQYF. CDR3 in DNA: TGTGCCAGCAGTTACGGGGCGGCTCCGGAGACCCAGTACTTC.